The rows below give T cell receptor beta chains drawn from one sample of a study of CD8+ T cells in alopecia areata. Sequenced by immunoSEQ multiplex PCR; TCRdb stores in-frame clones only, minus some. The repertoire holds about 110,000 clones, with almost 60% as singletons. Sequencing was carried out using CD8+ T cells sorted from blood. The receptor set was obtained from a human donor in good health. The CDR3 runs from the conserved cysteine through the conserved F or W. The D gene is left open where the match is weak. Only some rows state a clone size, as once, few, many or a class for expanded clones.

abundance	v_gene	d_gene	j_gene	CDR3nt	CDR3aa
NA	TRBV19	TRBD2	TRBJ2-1	TGTGCCAGTAGTCGAGTAGCGGGACCCTACAATGAGCAGTTCTTC	CASSRVAGPYNEQFF
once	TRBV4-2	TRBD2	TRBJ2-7	TGTGCCAGCAGCCTCGAAGCGGGGGGGCCCGGCGAGCAGTACTTC	CASSLEAGGPGEQYF
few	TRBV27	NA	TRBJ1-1	TGTGCCACCAGGGAGAGGGGGGGTTGGAACACTGAAGCTTTCTTT	CATRERGGWNTEAFF
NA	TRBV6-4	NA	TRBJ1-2	TGTGCCAGCAGTGACGGGGGTGGCTACACCTTC	CASSDGGGYTF
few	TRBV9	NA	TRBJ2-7	TGTGCCAGCAGCGTAGGGGCAGGGATTACCTACGAGCAGTACTTC	CASSVGAGITYEQYF
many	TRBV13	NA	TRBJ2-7	TGTGCCAGCAGCTTTGGCAGGGCCTACGAGCAGTACTTC	CASSFGRAYEQYF
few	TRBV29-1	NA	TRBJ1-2	TGCAGCGTTGATCGAGCAGGGCGTGGTGATGGCTACACCTTC	CSVDRAGRGDGYTF
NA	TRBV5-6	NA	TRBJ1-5	TGTGCCAGCAGCTTGGCGAGGAGGGACAATCAGCCCCAGCATTTT	CASSLARRDNQPQHF
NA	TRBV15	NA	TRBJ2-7	TGTGCCACCAGCAGAGATTGGGATCGGGTCGAGCAGTACTTC	CATSRDWDRVEQYF
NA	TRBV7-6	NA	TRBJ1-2	TGTGCCAGCAGCCCAAGCGGGGGGGATGGCTACACCTTC	CASSPSGGDGYTF
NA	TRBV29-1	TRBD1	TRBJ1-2	TGCAGCGTTGGGGGCCGGGACAGGGAAGGCCCTGACTATGGCTACACCTTC	CSVGGRDREGPDYGYTF
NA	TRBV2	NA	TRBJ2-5	TGTGCCAGCAGGCGGGGTGACCGGTACCAAGAGACCCAGTACTTC	CASRRGDRYQETQYF
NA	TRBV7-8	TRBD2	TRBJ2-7	TGTGCCAGCAGCTGGGCCGGGACTACCAACTTC	CASSWAGTTNF
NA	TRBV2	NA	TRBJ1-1	TGTGCCAGCAGTGAAAAAGGGGCCAACACTGAAGCTTTCTTT	CASSEKGANTEAFF
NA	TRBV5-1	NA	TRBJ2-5	TGCGCCAGCAGCTTCGGGCATCAAGAGACCCAGTACTTC	CASSFGHQETQYF
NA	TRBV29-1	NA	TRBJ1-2	TGCAGCGTTGATGGGGGAGGAGGTGGCTACACCTTC	CSVDGGGGGYTF
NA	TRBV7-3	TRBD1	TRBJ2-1	TGTGCCAGCAGCTTCGGGACAGGGGGCGGACGCGATGAGCAGTTCTTC	CASSFGTGGGRDEQFF
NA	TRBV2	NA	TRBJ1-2	TGTGCCAGCAGAAAGGAAGGGGAGCCGTATGGCTACACCTTC	CASRKEGEPYGYTF
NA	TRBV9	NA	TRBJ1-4	TGTGCCAGCAGCCCATTATCGGGCGAAAAACTGTTTTTT	CASSPLSGEKLFF
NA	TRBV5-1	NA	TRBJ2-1	TGCGCCAGCAGCCGTGGGGTTAGTGAGCAGTTCTTC	CASSRGVSEQFF
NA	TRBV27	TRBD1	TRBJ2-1	TGTGCCAGCAGCTCCGGGACAGGGGGCTACAATGAGCAGTTCTTC	CASSSGTGGYNEQFF
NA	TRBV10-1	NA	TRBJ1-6	TGCGCCGTCCAGGAGGCCCCTAGGGATTCACCCCTCCACTTT	CAVQEAPRDSPLHF
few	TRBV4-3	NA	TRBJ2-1	TGCGCCAGCAGCCAAGATAGTGAGTCATCCTACAATGAGCAGTTCTTC	CASSQDSESSYNEQFF
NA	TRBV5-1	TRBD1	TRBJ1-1	TGCGCCAGCCCCGACAGGGATGAGGGTGGCACTGAAGCTTTCTTT	CASPDRDEGGTEAFF
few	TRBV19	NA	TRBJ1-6	TGTGCCAGTAGTATAGGCTCAGGGGTGCGGCCCCTCCACTTT	CASSIGSGVRPLHF
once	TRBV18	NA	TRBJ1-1	TGTGCCAGCTCACCACCGTGGAACACTGAAGCTTTCTTT	CASSPPWNTEAFF
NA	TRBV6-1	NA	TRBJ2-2	TGTGCCAGCAGTATTGGGGTATGGGCCGGGGAGCTGTTTTTT	CASSIGVWAGELFF
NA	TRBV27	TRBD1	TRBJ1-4	TGTGCCAGCAGTTTACTACCAGGGGGGGATGAAAAACTGTTTTTT	CASSLLPGGDEKLFF
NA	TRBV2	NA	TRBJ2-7	TGTGCCAGCAGGGAGGGGCCGTTACTGGGCGAGCAGTACTTC	CASREGPLLGEQYF
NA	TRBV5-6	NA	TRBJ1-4	TGTGCCAGCAGCCCAAGGGGGGGCCGAAATGAAAAACTGTTTTTT	CASSPRGGRNEKLFF
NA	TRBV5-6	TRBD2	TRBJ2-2	TGTGCCAGCAGCCGAACGGGTCCCGGGACTAGCGTATCCGGGGAGCTGTTTTTT	CASSRTGPGTSVSGELFF
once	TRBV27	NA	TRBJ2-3	TGTGCCAGCAGTTTATGGGCTAGCCCCACAGATACGCAGTATTTT	CASSLWASPTDTQYF
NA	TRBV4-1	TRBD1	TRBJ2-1	TGCGCCAGCAGCCAAATACAGGGGGTTAATGAGCAGTTCTTC	CASSQIQGVNEQFF
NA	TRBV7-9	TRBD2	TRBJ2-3	TGTGCCAGCAGCTTACTACAGGTAGCGGGGAGCACAGATACGCAGTATTTT	CASSLLQVAGSTDTQYF